This entry describes one T cell receptor (beta chain). Its target is not known. This entry comes from a study of cytomegalovirus exposure and HLA in healthy donors. Broader study findings: A highly shared variant cluster was judged a likely technical artifact.

Germline-derived CDR1 and CDR2 are SGHRS and YFSETQ. This CDR3 spans 20 amino acids. Losses at the gene ends were 0 bases for V and 0 bases for J; bases not matched to a gene: 8. PCR used 60 Vbeta primers and 13 Jbeta primers. Clones were sequenced by immunoSEQ multiplex PCR, and TCRdb holds only the in-frame ones, with some missing. In the table there are approximately 110,000 clones, 15% of which are singletons. Specimen: PBMCs. The chain combines TRBV5-1 with TRBJ2-6, with 11 bases fitting TRBD2. The TCR originated in a woman in her late teens or twenties in good health and CMV-seronegative. As DNA, the CDR3 is TGCGCCAGCAGCTTGGTCGCTGGGCTAGCGGGGGGCTCTGGGGCCAACGTCCTGACTTTC. Residues: CASSLVAGLAGGSGANVLTF.